This entry concerns a single TCR beta chain. The antigen is unknown. The CDR3 spans 17 residues. The ends lost 4 bases at V and 6 bases at J; junction bases unmatched: 15. Germline assignment: CDR1 SGHTA and CDR2 FQGNSA. The sample comes from a study of blood T cells in healthy people across ages. Study-wide findings and caveats: Both naive CD4+ cell counts and diversity were greater in long-lived donors than in aged donors. Older age coincided with a roughly linear decline in TCR beta diversity per million T cells. CMV status of donors was unknown, possibly confounding expanded clonotype changes.

A sample-barcoded 5' primer and a J-beta primer mix were used in a second PCR of roughly 7 to 12 cycles. In TCRdb, the 5' RACE reads were re-called with MiXCR into one record per CDR3 protein. The sample consists of about 1.5 million distinct CDR3 sequences, around 40% of them appearing once. Peripheral blood, ten milliliters per donor, was collected. Sequencing was performed on blood. The gene calls are TRBV7-2 and TRBJ1-2, with 9 bases lining up with TRBD1. The clonotype originates from a young woman in good health. CDR3 in amino acids: CASSYGTGHPYQNGYTF. The CDR3 nucleotides are TGTGCCAGCAGCTACGGGACAGGGCACCCGTATCAGAATGGCTACACCTTC.